A selection of T cell receptor beta chains follows, all from one sample in a study of CXCR3-negative and CXCR3-positive naive CD8 T cells. TCRdb derives one entry per CDR3 protein from the 5' RACE reads, leaving out DNA. The listing records about 130,000 distinct CDR3 sequences. The sample consisted of naive CXCR3- CD8+ T cells from blood. These receptors all stem from a human donor in good health. Some clones in this sample may be carry-over from other donors' samples. Both conserved end residues are part of each CDR3. Each record gives: CDR3 protein, V gene, J gene.

CSVVDPPAHEAFF,TRBV29-1,TRBJ1-1
CSAGPQGEDGYTF,TRBV29-1,TRBJ1-2
CASSVSVFYEQYF,TRBV12-3/TRBV12-4,TRBJ2-7
CASSLVRTEYRGGANVLTF,TRBV7-9,TRBJ2-6
CASSDSWGDRRTTNEKLFF,TRBV6-4,TRBJ1-4
CATSWTNNEQFF,TRBV15,TRBJ2-1
CASSIDRLPRLAGGGEQFF,TRBV19,TRBJ2-1
CASSLVVATDTQYF,TRBV7-9,TRBJ2-3
CASGLGSSGTSGGPCQETQYF,TRBV12-5,TRBJ2-5
CASSNSRTGGTDTQYF,TRBV28,TRBJ2-3
CASSQDSVGRELYNEQFF,TRBV4-3,TRBJ2-1
CASSLQGPKVDNEQFF,TRBV11-2,TRBJ2-1
CASKGGGSYNEQFF,TRBV28,TRBJ2-1
CAWSPTRWGSEQFF,TRBV30,TRBJ2-1
CSVEGLETQYF,TRBV29-1,TRBJ2-5
CASSLGPQPQHF,TRBV13,TRBJ1-5
CSARVPLGQTSNQPQHF,TRBV20-1,TRBJ1-5
CASSVPSSANTGELFF,TRBV9,TRBJ2-2
CASSQAGVSNNEQFF,TRBV9,TRBJ2-1
CASSFRGHLAKNIQYF,TRBV28,TRBJ2-4
CATSRFSSGNTIYF,TRBV15,TRBJ1-3
CASSPVPGLSYEQYF,TRBV12-3/TRBV12-4,TRBJ2-7
CASSSSGSVVYEQYF,TRBV28,TRBJ2-7
CASSKAGTGINEQFF,TRBV7-9,TRBJ2-1
CASSQRDRPTDTQYF,TRBV4-3,TRBJ2-3
CASRSGTGGVSYEQYF,TRBV28,TRBJ2-7
CSVAGTRGEQYF,TRBV29-1,TRBJ2-7
CASSFGGEEQYF,TRBV5-5,TRBJ2-7
CSVDLISGELFF,TRBV29-1,TRBJ2-2
CASRGDRQSGELFF,TRBV28,TRBJ2-2